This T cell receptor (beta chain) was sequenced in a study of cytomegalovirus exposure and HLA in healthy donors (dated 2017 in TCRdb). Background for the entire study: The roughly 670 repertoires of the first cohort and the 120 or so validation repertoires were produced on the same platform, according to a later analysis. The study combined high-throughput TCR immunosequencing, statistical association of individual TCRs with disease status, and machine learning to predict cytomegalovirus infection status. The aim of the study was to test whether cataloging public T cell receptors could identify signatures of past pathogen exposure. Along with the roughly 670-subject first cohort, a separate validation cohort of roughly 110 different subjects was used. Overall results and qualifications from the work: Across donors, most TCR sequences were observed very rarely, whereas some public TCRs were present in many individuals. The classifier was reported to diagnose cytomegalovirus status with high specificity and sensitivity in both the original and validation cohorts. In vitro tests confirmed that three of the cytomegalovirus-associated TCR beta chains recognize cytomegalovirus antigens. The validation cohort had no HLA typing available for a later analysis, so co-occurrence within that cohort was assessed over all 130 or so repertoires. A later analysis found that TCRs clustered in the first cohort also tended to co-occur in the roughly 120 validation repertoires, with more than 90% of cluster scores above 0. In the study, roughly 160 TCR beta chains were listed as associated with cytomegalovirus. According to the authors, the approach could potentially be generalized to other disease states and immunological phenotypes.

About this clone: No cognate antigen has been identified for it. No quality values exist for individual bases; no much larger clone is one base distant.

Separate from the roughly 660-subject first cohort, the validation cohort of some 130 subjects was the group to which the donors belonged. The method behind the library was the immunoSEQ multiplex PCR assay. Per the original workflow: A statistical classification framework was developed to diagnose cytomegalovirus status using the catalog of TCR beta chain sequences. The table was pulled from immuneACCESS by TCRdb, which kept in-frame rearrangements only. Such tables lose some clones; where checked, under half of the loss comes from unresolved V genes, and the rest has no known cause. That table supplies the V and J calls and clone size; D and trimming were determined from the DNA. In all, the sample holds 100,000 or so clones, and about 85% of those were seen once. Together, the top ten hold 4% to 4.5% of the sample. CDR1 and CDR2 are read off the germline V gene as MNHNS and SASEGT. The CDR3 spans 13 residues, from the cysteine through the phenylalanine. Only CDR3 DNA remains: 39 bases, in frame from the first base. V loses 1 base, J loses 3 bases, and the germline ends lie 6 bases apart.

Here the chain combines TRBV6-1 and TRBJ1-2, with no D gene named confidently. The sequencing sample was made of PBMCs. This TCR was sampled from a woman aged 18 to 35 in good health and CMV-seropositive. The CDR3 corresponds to CASSEGRYYGYTF. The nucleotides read TGTGCCAGCAGTGAAGGGCGGTACTATGGCTACACCTTC.